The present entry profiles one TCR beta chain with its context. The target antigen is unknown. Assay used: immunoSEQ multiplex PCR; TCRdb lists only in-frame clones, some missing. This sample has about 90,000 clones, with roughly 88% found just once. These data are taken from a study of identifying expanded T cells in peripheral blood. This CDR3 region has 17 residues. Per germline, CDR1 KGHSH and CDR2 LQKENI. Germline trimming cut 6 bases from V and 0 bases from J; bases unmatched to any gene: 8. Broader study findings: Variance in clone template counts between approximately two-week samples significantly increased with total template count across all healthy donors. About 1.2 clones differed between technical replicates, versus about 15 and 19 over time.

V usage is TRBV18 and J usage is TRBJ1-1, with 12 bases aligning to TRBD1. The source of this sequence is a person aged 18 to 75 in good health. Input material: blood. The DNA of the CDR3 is TGTGCCAGCTCGTCCCTGGGGACAGGGGGCGTGAACACTGAAGCTTTCTTT. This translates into CASSSLGTGGVNTEAFF. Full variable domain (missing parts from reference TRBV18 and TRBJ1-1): NAGVMQNPRHLVRRRGQEARLRCSPMKGHSHVYWYRQLPEEGLKFMVYLQKENIIDESGMPKERFSAEFPKEGPSILRIQQVVRGDSAAYFCASSSLGTGGVNTEAFFGQGTRLTVV.